A single sample gave rise to the 6 T cell receptor beta chains below, sequenced in a study of T cell responses to AZD1222 COVID-19 vaccine (dated by TCRdb to the early 2020s). Reading the label with the study, this specimen's time point is: about 28 days (+/-7) after the second vaccine dose. Library preparation was by the immunoSEQ multiplex PCR assay. TCRdb stores this immuneACCESS table with in-frame sequences only. Part of the clones is absent; in the studies checked, under half of the shortfall reflects unresolved V genes, and no reason is known for the rest. The sample table lists 150,000 or so clones, approximately 90% of them with a count of one. The top ten clones comprise approximately 1.2% of the sample. The sample was peripheral blood, taken 28 days after the second AZD1222 dose. The receptors shown here come from an adult who received the AZD1222 COVID-19 vaccine.

In its sample, this clone was seen once. This chain links TRBV12-3 or TRBV12-4 with TRBJ1-1; D uncertain. This CDR3 comprises 13 residues. V shed 1 base and J shed 4 bases, with 7 bases lying between them. In nucleotides, the CDR3 is TGTGCCAGCAGTTTAGTTGAACGCACTGAAGCTTTCTTT. Protein product: CASSLVERTEAFF.

This chain uses TRBV6-5 with TRBJ2-7; D not resolved. The CDR3 extends over 11 amino acids. Trimming left V 10 bases short and J 0 bases short, with 7 bases between. Looked up from germline, CDR1 is MNHEY and CDR2 is SVGAGI. In nucleotides, the CDR3 is TGTGCCACGGCCCTCTCCTACGAGCAGTACTTC. Translated: CATALSYEQYF.

The gene calls are TRBV7-9 and TRBJ1-1, with TRBD1 matching 7 bases. Germline V lookup: CDR1 SEHNR, CDR2 FQNEAQ (reference sequence). V shed 4 bases, J shed 9 bases, and the junction held 5 bases outside the gene matches. The CDR3 contains 12 residues. For the CDR3, the DNA is TGTGCCAGCAGCTCTGGACAGGTTCAAGCTTTCTTT. Amino acid sequence: CASSSGQVQAFF.

This clone appeared once. The chain couples TRBV9 to TRBJ1-3, with TRBD1 matching over 9 bases. CDR1 and CDR2 (germline): SGDLS, YYNGEE. The V gene end was trimmed by 5 bases and the J gene end by 0 bases; junction bases not matched to a gene: 6. CDR3 size: 16 residues. CDR3 bases: TGTGCCAGCAGACCTCGGACAGGGGCCTCTGGAAACACCATATATTTT. This codes for CASRPRTGASGNTIYF.

The sample holds a few counts of this clone. This rearrangement joins TRBV5-1 to TRBJ2-1; D gene unclear. Germline V gives CDR1 SGHRS, CDR2 YFSETQ. The CDR3 totals 14 residues. V lost 0 bases, J lost 2 bases, and 6 bases lay in between. The CDR3 protein is CASSLDKTYNEQFF. The CDR3 bases are TGCGCCAGCAGCTTGGACAAAACCTACAATGAGCAGTTCTTC.

V is TRBV3-1 (or the pseudogene TRBV3-2) and J is TRBJ2-5, with 11 bases lining up with TRBD2. This CDR3 comprises 15 residues. Germline trimming cut 0 bases from V and 4 bases from J; bases unmatched to any gene: 1. Germline loops: CDR1 LGHDT, CDR2 YNNKEL (reference sequence). CDR3 residues: CASSQDGLAGETQYF. As DNA, the CDR3 is TGTGCCAGCAGCCAAGATGGACTAGCGGGAGAGACCCAGTACTTC.